Given below is one TCR beta chain in context. Other nucleotide sequences in the sample specify the same CDR3. These data originate in a study of blood T cell repertoires in COVID-19. Assay: immunoSEQ multiplex PCR; the TCRdb copy retains only in-frame clones and omits some. In the table there are about 200,000 clones, just over 85% of which are singletons. Germline V gene lookup returns CDR1 SGHVS and CDR2 FQNEAQ. The CDR3 sequence is 13 residues long. V lost 2 bases, J lost 4 bases, and 6 bases lay in between. The sequence was obtained from a man aged 45-60 years with acute or convalescent COVID-19. The specimen was peripheral blood. This chain uses TRBV7-8 with TRBJ1-5; D may be TRBD1 (5 bases). This chain's CDR3 is CASSLPGNQPQHF. The DNA for the CDR3 is TGTGCCAGCAGCTTACCAGGGAATCAGCCCCAGCATTTT.